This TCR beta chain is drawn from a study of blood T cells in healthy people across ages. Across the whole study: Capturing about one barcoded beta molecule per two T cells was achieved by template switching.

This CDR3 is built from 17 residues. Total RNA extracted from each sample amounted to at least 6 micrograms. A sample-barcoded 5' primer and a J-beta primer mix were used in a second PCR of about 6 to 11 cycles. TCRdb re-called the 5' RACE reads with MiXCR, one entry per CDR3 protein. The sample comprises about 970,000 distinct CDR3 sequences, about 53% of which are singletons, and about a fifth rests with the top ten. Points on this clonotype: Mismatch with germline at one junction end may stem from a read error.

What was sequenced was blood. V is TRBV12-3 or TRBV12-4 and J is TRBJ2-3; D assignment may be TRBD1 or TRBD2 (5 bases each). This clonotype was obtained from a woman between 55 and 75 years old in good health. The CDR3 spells CASSPTGTFSSTDTQYF. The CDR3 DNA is TGTGCCAGCAGCCCAACCGGGACCTTCTCTAGCACGGATACGCAGTATTTT.